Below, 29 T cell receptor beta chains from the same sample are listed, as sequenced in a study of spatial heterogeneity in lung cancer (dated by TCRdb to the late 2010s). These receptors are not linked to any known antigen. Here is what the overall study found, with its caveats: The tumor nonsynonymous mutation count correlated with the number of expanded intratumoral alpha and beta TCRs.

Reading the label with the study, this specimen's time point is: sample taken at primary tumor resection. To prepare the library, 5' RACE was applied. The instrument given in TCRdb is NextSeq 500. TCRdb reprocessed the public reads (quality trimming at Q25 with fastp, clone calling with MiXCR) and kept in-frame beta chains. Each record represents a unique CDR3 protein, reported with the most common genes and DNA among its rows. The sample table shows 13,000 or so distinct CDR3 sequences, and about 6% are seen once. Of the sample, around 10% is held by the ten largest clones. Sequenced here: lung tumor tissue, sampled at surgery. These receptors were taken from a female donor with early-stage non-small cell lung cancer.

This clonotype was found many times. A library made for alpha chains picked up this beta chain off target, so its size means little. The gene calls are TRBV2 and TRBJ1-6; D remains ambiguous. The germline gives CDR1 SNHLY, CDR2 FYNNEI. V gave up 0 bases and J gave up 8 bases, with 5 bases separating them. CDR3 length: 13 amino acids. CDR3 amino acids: CASSEASYSPLHF. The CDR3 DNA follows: TGTGCCAGCAGTGAAGCTAGCTATTCACCCCTCCACTTT.

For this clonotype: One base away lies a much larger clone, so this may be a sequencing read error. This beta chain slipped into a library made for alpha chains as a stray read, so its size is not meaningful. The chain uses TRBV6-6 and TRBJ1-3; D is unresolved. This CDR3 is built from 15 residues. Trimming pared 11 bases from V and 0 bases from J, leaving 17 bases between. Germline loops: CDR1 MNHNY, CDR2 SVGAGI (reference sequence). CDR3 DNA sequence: TGTGCCGGCACCGATACGGGGAGCTCTGGAAACACCATATATTTT. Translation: CAGTDTGSSGNTIYF.

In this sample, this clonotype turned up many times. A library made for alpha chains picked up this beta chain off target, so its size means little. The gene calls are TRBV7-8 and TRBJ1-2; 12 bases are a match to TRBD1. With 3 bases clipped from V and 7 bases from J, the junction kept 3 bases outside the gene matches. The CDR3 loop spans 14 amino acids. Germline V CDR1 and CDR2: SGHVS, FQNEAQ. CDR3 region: CASSLGQGAIGYTF. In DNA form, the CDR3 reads TGTGCCAGCAGCTTGGGACAGGGGGCGATTGGCTACACCTTC.

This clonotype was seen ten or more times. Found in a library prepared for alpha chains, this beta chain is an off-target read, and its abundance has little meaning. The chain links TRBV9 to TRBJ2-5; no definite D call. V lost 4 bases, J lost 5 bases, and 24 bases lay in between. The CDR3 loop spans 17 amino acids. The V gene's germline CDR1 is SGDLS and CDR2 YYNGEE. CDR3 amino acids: CASSPSRAQDPTETQYF. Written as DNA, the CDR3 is TGTGCCAGCAGCCCAAGTAGAGCCCAGGACCCAACGGAGACCCAGTACTTC. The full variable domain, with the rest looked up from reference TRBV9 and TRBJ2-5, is DSGVTQTPKHLITATGQRVTLRCSPRSGDLSVYWYQQSLDQGLQFLIQYYNGEERAKGNILERFSAQQFPDLHSELNLSSLELGDSALYFCASSPSRAQDPTETQYFGPGTRLLVL.

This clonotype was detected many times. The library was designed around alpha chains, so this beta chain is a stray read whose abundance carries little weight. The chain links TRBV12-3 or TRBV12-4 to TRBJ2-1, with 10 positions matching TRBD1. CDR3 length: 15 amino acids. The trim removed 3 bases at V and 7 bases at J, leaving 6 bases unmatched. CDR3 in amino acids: CASSFPGQGKNEQFF. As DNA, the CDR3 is TGTGCCAGCAGTTTCCCGGGACAGGGGAAAAATGAGCAGTTCTTC.

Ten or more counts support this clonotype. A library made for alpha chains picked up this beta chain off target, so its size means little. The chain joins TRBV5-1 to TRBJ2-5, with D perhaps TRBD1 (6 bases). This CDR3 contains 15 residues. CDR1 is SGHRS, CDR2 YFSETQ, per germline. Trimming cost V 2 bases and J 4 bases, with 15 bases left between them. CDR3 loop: CASSFWNRDGETQYF. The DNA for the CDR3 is TGCGCCAGCAGCTTTTGGAACAGGGATGGAGAGACCCAGTACTTC.

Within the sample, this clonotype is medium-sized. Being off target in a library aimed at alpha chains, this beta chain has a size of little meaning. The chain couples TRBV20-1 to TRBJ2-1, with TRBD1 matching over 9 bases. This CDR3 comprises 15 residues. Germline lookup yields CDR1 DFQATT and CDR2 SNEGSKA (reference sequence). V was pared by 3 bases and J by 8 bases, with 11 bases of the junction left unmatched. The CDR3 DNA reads TGCAGTGCTAGGAAGGGACAGGGTATCTTTGATGAGCAGTTCTTC. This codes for CSARKGQGIFDEQFF.

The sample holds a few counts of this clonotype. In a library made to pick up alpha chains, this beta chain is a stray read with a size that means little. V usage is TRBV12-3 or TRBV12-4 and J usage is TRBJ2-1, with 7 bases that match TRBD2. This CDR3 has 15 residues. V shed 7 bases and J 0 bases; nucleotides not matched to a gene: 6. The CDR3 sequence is CASIPSGRSYNEQFF. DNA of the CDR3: TGTGCCAGCATCCCTAGCGGTCGCTCCTACAATGAGCAGTTCTTC.

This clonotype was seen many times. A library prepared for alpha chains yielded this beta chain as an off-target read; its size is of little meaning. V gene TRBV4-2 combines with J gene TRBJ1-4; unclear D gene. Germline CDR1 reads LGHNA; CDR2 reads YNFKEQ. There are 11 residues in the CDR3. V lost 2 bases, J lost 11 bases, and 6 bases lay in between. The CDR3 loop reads CASSQMGKLFF. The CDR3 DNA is TGTGCCAGCAGCCAAATGGGGAAACTGTTTTTT.

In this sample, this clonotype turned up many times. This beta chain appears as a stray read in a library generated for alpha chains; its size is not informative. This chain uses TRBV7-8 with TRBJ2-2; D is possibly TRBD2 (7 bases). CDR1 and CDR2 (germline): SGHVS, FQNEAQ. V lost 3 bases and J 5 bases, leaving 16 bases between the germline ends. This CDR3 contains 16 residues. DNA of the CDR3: TGTGCCAGCAGCTTCGCGGGGGCGGGCTCGACCGGGGAGCTGTTTTTT. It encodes CASSFAGAGSTGELFF.

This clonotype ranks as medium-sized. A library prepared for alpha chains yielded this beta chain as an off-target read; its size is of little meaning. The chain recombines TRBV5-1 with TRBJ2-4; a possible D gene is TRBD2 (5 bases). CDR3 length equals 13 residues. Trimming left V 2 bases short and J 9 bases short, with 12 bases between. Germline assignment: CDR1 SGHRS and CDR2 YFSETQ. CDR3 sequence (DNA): TGCGCCAGCAGCTTTGAGGGAAGAGGCATTCAGTACTTC. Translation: CASSFEGRGIQYF.

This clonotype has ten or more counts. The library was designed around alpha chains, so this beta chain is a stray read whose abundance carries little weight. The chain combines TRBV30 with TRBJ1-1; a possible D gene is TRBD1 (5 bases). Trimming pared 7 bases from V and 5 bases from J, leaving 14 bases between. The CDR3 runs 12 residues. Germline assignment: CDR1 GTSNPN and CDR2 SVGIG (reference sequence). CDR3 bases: TGTGCCTACGACTGGGGGGGTACTGAAGCTTTCTTT. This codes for CAYDWGGTEAFF.

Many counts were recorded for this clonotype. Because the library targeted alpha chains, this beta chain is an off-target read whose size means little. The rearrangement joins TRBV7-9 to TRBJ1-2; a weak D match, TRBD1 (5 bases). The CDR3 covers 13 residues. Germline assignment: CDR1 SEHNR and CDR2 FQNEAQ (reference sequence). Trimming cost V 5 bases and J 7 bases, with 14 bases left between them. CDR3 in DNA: TGTGCCAGCAGCATCAGACAGTCCTCTGGCTACACCTTC. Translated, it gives CASSIRQSSGYTF.

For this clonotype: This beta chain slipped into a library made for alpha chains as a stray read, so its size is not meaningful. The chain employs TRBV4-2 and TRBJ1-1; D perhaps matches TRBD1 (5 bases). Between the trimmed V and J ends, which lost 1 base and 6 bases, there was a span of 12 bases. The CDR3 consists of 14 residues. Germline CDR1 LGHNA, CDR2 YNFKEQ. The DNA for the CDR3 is TGTGCCAGCAGCCAAGGGGGCCAAAGGGCTGAAGCTTTCTTT. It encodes CASSQGGQRAEAFF.

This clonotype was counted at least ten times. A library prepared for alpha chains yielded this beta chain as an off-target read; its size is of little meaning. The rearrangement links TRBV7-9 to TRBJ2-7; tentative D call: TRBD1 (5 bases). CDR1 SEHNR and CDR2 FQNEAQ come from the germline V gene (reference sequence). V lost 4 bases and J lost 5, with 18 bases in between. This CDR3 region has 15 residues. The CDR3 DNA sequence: TGTGCCAGCAGCTCCCTCCTAGGGGCGCGCAACGAGCAGTACTTC. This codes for CASSSLLGARNEQYF.

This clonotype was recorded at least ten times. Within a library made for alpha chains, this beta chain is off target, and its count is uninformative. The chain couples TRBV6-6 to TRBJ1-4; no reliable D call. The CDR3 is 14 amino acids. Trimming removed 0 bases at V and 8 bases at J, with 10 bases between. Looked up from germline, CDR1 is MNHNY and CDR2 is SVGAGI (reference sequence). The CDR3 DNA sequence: TGTGCCAGCAGTTACTCCAACGTCTGGGAAAAACTGTTTTTT. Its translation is CASSYSNVWEKLFF.

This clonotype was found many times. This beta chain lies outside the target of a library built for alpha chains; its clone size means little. CDR3 protein: CSARTGLQGETQYF. For the CDR3, the DNA is TGCAGTGCTCGAACTGGGCTTCAGGGCGAGACCCAGTACTTC. V usage is TRBV20-1 and J usage is TRBJ2-5; TRBD1 is a possible D gene (5 bases). Germline CDR1 DFQATT, CDR2 SNEGSKA (reference sequence). V dropped 5 bases and J dropped 5 bases, with 18 bases sitting between them. The CDR3 sequence is 14 residues long.

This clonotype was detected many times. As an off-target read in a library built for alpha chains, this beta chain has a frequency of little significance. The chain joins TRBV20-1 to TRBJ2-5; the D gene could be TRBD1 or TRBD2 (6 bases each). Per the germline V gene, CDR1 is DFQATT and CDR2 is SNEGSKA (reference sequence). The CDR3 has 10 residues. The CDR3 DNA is TGCAGCGGAGGGGGGGAGACCCAGTACTTC. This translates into CSGGGETQYF.

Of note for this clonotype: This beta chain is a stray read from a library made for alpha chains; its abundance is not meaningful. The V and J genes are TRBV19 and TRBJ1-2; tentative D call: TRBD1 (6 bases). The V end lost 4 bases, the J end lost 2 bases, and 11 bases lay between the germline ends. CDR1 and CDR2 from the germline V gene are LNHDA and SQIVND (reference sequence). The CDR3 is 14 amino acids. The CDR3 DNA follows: TGTGCCAGTAGTACCAGAGGACAGAACTATGGCTACACCTTC. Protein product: CASSTRGQNYGYTF.

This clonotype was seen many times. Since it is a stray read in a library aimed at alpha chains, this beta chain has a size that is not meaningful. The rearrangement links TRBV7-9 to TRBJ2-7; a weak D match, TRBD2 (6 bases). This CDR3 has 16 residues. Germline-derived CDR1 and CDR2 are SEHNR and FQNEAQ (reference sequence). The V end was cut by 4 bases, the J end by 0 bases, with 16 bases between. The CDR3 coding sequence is TGTGCCAGCAGCTCGAGGAGCGGGCCGGTCTCCTACGAGCAGTACTTC. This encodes CASSSRSGPVSYEQYF.

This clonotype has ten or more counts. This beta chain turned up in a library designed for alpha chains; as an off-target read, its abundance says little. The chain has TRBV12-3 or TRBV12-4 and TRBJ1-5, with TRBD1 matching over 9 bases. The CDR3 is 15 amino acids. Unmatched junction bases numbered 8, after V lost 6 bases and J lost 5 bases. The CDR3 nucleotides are TGTGCCAGCAGCCTAAACAGGGGGCGCGATCAGCCCCAGCATTTT. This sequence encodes CASSLNRGRDQPQHF.

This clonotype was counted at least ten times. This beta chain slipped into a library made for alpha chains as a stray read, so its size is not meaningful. CDR3 loop: CASSLEAGRIYEQYF. In nucleotides, the CDR3 is TGTGCCAGCAGCTTAGAAGCGGGGAGAATCTACGAGCAGTACTTC. The gene calls are TRBV7-2 and TRBJ2-7; 7 nucleotides agree with TRBD2. The trim removed 1 base at V and 3 bases at J, leaving 6 bases unmatched. Looked up from germline, CDR1 is SGHTA and CDR2 is FQGNSA. This CDR3 region has 15 residues.

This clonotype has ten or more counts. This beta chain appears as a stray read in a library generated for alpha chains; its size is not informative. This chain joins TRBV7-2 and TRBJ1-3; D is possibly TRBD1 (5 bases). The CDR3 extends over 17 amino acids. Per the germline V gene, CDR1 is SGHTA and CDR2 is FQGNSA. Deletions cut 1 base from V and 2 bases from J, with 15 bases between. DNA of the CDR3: TGTGCCAGCAGCTTAGTGGCAGGGAGCCCTACTGGAAACACCATATATTTT. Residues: CASSLVAGSPTGNTIYF.

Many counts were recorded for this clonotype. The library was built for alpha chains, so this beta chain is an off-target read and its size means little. In nucleotides, the CDR3 is TGTGCCAGCAGCTACCGGGGGGTTCCCTATGGCTACACCTTC. Its protein product is CASSYRGVPYGYTF. The rearrangement joins TRBV7-2 to TRBJ1-2, with a weak D call TRBD1 (5 bases). Germline CDR1 reads SGHTA; CDR2 reads FQGNSA. Trimming took 4 bases from V and 4 from J, leaving 13 bases between them. The CDR3 contains 14 residues.

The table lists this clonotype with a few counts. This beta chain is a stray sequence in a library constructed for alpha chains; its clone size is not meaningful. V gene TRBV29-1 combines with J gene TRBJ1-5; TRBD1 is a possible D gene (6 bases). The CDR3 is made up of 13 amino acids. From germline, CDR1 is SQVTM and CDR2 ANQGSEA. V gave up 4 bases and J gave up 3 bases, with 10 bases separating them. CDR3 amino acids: CSVAGDDNQPQHF. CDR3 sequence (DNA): TGCAGCGTTGCAGGGGACGACAATCAGCCCCAGCATTTT.

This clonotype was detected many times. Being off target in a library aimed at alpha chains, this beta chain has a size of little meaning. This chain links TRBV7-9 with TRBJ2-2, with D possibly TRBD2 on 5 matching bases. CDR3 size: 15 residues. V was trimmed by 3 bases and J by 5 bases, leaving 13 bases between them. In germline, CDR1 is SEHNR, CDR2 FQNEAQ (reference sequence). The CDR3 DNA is TGTGCCAGCAGCTTTCTAAGCGGTGGGACCGGGGAGCTGTTTTTT. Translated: CASSFLSGGTGELFF.

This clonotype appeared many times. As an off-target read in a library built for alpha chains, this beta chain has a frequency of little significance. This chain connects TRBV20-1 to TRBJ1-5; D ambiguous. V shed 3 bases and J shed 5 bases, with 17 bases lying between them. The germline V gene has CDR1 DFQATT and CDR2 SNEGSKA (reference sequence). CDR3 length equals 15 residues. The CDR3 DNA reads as TGCAGTGCTAGTTCGGGCTTCTGGCTGGATCAGCCCCAGCATTTT. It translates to CSASSGFWLDQPQHF.

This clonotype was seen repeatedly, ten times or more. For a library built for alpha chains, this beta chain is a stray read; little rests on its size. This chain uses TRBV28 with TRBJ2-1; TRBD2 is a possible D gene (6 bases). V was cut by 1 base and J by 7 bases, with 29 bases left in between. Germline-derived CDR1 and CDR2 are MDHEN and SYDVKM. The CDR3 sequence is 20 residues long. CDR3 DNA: TGTGCCAGCAGTTTATCTGTTCTGCGTTGGCCCATGACTAGTAAAAATGAGCAGTTCTTC. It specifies CASSLSVLRWPMTSKNEQFF.

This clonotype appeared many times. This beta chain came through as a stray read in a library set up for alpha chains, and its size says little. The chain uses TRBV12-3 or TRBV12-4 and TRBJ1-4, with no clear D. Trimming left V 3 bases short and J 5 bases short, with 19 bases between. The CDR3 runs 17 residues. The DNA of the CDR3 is TGTGCCAGCAGTTTTCAGCCCGATCCAATCTTAAATGAAAAACTGTTTTTT. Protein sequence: CASSFQPDPILNEKLFF.